The next 13 T cell receptor beta chains were all read from a single sample in a study of early stage breast cancer tumors. The protocol was immunoSEQ multiplex PCR, while the TCRdb copy is restricted to in-frame clones and leaves out a portion. The sample contains tens of thousands of clones, about 80% of which appear only once. Sequencing was carried out using blood. These receptors were collected from a person in their thirties with breast cancer.

In DNA form, the CDR3 reads TGTGCCAGCAGCCGGAGGGGTAACTCCTACGAGCAGTACTTC. Amino acid sequence: CASSRRGNSYEQYF. The rearrangement uses TRBV5-8 and TRBJ2-7, with D maybe TRBD2 (6 bases). CDR3 size: 14 residues. V was pared by 4 bases and J by 0 bases, with 11 bases between. Germline CDR1 is SGHTS and CDR2 is YDEGEE.

J is TRBJ2-3 and V is TRBV6-1, with D possibly TRBD1 on 6 matching bases. Germline CDR1 is MNHNS and CDR2 is SASEGT. This CDR3 has 13 residues. With 10 bases removed from V and 4 bases from J, the gap between germline ends came to 15 bases. As DNA, the CDR3 is TGTGCCACCGAATGGGGGCAAGCAGATACGCAGTATTTT. Its translation: CATEWGQADTQYF.

The genes are TRBV4-2 and TRBJ2-1; 8 bases map to TRBD2. After removal of 0 bases from V and 3 bases from J, the junction contained 4 bases not matched to a gene. The CDR3 sequence is 16 residues long. The germline V gene has CDR1 LGHNA and CDR2 YNFKEQ. The CDR3 reads CASSQDSGDLYNEQFF. CDR3 nucleotides: TGTGCCAGCAGCCAAGATAGCGGGGATCTCTACAATGAGCAGTTCTTC.

The V call is TRBV9, the J call TRBJ2-1, with 11 bases that match TRBD2. From germline, CDR1 is SGDLS and CDR2 YYNGEE. V dropped 5 bases and J dropped 7; count of bases not matched to a gene: 8. The CDR3 is 15 residues long. CDR3 sequence (DNA): TGTGCCAGCAGTGACCCGGGACTAGCGGTAAATGAGCAGTTCTTC. It translates to CASSDPGLAVNEQFF.

This chain joins TRBV19 and TRBJ2-5, with D possibly being TRBD1 (6 bases). This CDR3 region has 14 residues. Trimming cost V 4 bases and J 4 bases, with 13 bases left between them. Germline CDR1 is LNHDA and CDR2 is SQIVND (reference sequence). Written as DNA, the CDR3 is TGTGCCAGTAGTAGCCGGACAGAGTTAGAGACCCAGTACTTC. Translated, it gives CASSSRTELETQYF.

V and J are TRBV27 and TRBJ2-4, with D unclear. The ends were cut back, 2 bases at V and 2 bases at J, with 7 bases in the middle. The CDR3 contains 14 residues. Per germline, CDR1 MNHEY and CDR2 SMNVEV (reference sequence). The CDR3 bases are TGTGCCAGCAGTTTAACGTTTTCCAAAAACATTCAGTACTTC. As protein: CASSLTFSKNIQYF.

This chain joins TRBV29-1 and TRBJ2-1, with D perhaps being TRBD1 or TRBD2 (5 bases each). The V gene lost 5 bases and the J gene lost 7 bases, with 12 bases spanning the gap. Germline CDR1 SQVTM, CDR2 ANQGSEA. The CDR3 has 12 residues. DNA for the CDR3: TGCAGCGTTAGCGAGGGGACGAATGAGCAGTTCTTC. This translates into CSVSEGTNEQFF.

This rearrangement joins TRBV27 to TRBJ2-7; possibly TRBD1 or TRBD2 for D (7 bases each). This CDR3 is built from 15 residues. Trimming took off 4 bases at V and 3 bases at J, with 16 bases between the two ends. The germline V gene encodes CDR1 MNHEY and CDR2 SMNVEV (reference sequence). CDR3 nucleotides: TGTGCCAGCAGTTCCAGGGGGGGTGTTGACTACGAGCAGTACTTC. Translating it yields CASSSRGGVDYEQYF.

The V call is TRBV7-2, the J call TRBJ2-7, with D unresolved. The CDR3 consists of 14 residues. In germline, CDR1 is SGHTA, CDR2 FQGNSA. V was trimmed by 1 base and J by 2 bases, leaving 9 bases between them. The CDR3 region is CASSLELDAYEQYF. CDR3 DNA sequence: TGTGCCAGCAGCTTAGAACTGGACGCCTACGAGCAGTACTTC.

The J gene is TRBJ1-2, the V gene TRBV29-1, with 9 bases identical to TRBD1. The CDR3 is 15 residues long. J lost 2 bases, V lost 6 bases, and 10 bases had no gene match. From germline, CDR1 is SQVTM and CDR2 ANQGSEA. In DNA form, the CDR3 reads TGCAGCGTCTGGGGCGGGGACAGGGAGAACTATGGCTACACCTTC. Translated, it gives CSVWGGDRENYGYTF.

J is TRBJ1-2 and V is TRBV30; D not certain. The CDR3 has 14 amino acids. CDR1 and CDR2 (germline): GTSNPN, SVGIG (reference sequence). Trimming stripped 1 base from V and 8 bases from J, with 17 bases between. The CDR3, as DNA: TGTGCCTGGAGTGCTTCGTCCCGGGCCGGAGGCTACACCTTC. Translated, it gives CAWSASSRAGGYTF.

This clone occurred a few times. The genes are TRBV11-2 and TRBJ1-1, with D unresolved. The CDR3 covers 16 residues. Germline CDR1 reads SGHAT; CDR2 reads FQNNGV. The V end was cut by 2 bases, the J end by 4 bases, with 17 bases between. Written as DNA, the CDR3 is TGTGCCAGCAGCTTAAAGCTTGGCGTCAGACTCACTGAAGCTTTCTTT. This translates into CASSLKLGVRLTEAFF.

The chain employs TRBV7-2 and TRBJ2-6; tentative D call: TRBD1 (6 bases). Germline V lookup: CDR1 SGHTA, CDR2 FQGNSA. Trimming pared 5 bases from V and 0 bases from J, leaving 20 bases between. The CDR3 is 19 amino acids. The CDR3, as DNA: TGTGCCAGCAGCCCAGAACCCGGGACACTGAGCTCTGGGGCCAACGTCCTGACTTTC. It yields the protein CASSPEPGTLSSGANVLTF.